Here is one T cell receptor (beta chain) with its context. There are a few counts of this clonotype. Its antigen is still unknown. No quality values exist for individual bases; no much larger clone is one base distant. Sequenced on an Illumina NovaSeq 6000. TCRalpha and TCRbeta cDNA libraries were constructed by 5'RACE with constant-segment primers, with sample barcodes and unique molecular identifiers being introduced. Trizol reagent was used to extract RNA from every sample. The libraries were amplified in two PCR steps, and the second step added a second sample barcode and Illumina TruSeq adapters. Sequencing of libraries was performed on an Illumina NovaSeq with 2 x 150 bp paired-end reads. In the paper's pipeline: Demultiplexing of reads and collapsing into UMI-guided consensus sequences were performed with migec v1.2.7. Using mixcr v2.1.11, UMI consensuses were aligned to TRA and TRB V and J templates and then assembled into clonotypes. A clonotype was counted as expanded or contracted only if both edgeR and NoisET called the change significant, with noise models trained on biological replicates. edgeR calls used a false discovery rate-adjusted p below 0.01 and a log2 fold-change threshold of 1. As an exploratory analysis of dynamics, max-normalized trajectories of the 1000 most abundant clonotypes were examined with PCA combined with hierarchical clustering. The CD4 or CD8 phenotype of responding clones was assigned using the separately sequenced CD4+ and CD8+ repertoires. TCRdb ran its own pipeline on the public reads, namely fastp trimming at Q25 and MiXCR clone calling, and kept in-frame beta chains. When rows share a CDR3 protein, they turn into one entry using the most common DNA and genes. TCRdb, rather than the study authors, made the V and J calls. This sample has about 600,000 distinct CDR3 sequences in its table, and roughly 21% of those were observed once. Around 8.4% of the sample belongs to the ten largest clones.

The data derive from a study of T-cell memory formation after mild COVID-19 (dated by TCRdb to the early 2020s). Regarding the study in general: TCR sequence clusters from the two donors were largely donor specific. In two donors, T-cell clones that expanded and contracted after mild COVID-19 were followed by sequencing TCRalpha and TCRbeta repertoires longitudinally. Two young, previously healthy adult volunteers made up the cohort, one male and one female.

Overall study outcomes, separate from this receptor: The second-wave clones that peaked on day 37 were not confirmed to be SARS-CoV-2 specific. Some responding clones were detected in pre-infection memory, suggesting pre-existing cross-reactive memory T cells joined the SARS-CoV-2 response. Only a couple of mild cases were covered by the study, and larger cohorts that include severe cases with pre-infection samples were considered necessary. Contracting CD4+ clones turned up mainly in the CM and EM memory subsets, whereas EMRA was where CD8+ clones were enriched. Clones contracting from day 15 to 85 had balanced CD4/CD8 phenotypes, while a second wave expanding from day 15 to 37 was biased towards CD4+.

There are 15 amino acids in the CDR3, from cysteine to phenylalanine inclusive. Here the CDR3 DNA is all that survives: 45 bases in frame from base 1. Sequences GTSNPN (CDR1) and SVGIG (CDR2) are obtained from the germline V gene (reference sequence). Trimming takes 0 bases off V and 5 bases off J; junction bases not matched to a gene: 4. Ficoll-Paque density gradient centrifugation was the method used to isolate PBMCs. The clonotype was recovered from an adult woman who had mild COVID-19 (a few samples of this study predate the infection). The sample titles of this study are shuffled in the database, so cell type and time point are left out; the donor was told from shared clones. Sequencing used PBMCs or a T cell subset sorted from them (not recorded which). The rearranged chain carries TRBV30 and TRBJ1-6; TRBD1 fits 7 bases in the junction. For the CDR3, the sequence is CAWSVRDRNNSPLHF. The DNA sequence reads TGTGCCTGGAGTGTACGGGACAGAAATAATTCACCCCTCCACTTT. The CDR3 plus the reference TRBV30 and TRBJ1-6 genes for the other parts give the full variable domain: SQTIHQWPATLVQPVGSPLSLECTVEGTSNPNLYWYRQAAGRGLQLLFYSVGIGQISSEVPQNLSASRPQDRQFILSSKKLLLSDSGFYLCAWSVRDRNNSPLHFGNGTRLTVT.